These T cell receptor beta chains were read from a single sample in a study of T cells in Graves' hyperthyroidism and ophthalmopathy. TCRdb processed the multiplex PCR reads anew with MiXCR; each CDR3 protein has one entry. The sample carries fewer than 350,000 distinct CDR3 sequences, approximately 14% recorded once. Material: blood. The source is a middle-aged woman with Graves' hyperthyroidism. Each CDR3 is given with its conserved first and last residue.

v_gene: TRBV18; j_gene: TRBJ1-1; CDR3aa: CASSPSGRGSNTEAFF
v_gene: TRBV5-1; j_gene: TRBJ2-1; CDR3aa: CASSTDVSSYNEQFF
v_gene: TRBV6-1; j_gene: TRBJ1-6; CDR3aa: CATLVGGNSPLHF
v_gene: TRBV2; j_gene: TRBJ2-7; CDR3aa: CASSAGQGGDEQYF
v_gene: TRBV7-9; j_gene: TRBJ2-7; CDR3aa: CASSLLRGSHEQYF
v_gene: TRBV12-3/TRBV12-4; j_gene: TRBJ2-1; CDR3aa: CASTPATSSYEQFF
v_gene: TRBV11-3; j_gene: TRBJ2-1; CDR3aa: CASSSFGGGATSNEQFF
v_gene: TRBV3-1; j_gene: TRBJ2-3; CDR3aa: CASSQETSGRGTDTQYF
v_gene: TRBV20-1; j_gene: TRBJ2-3; CDR3aa: CSAIDSGKRTDTQYF
v_gene: TRBV12-3/TRBV12-4; j_gene: TRBJ2-7; CDR3aa: CASSFSGNEQYF
v_gene: TRBV20-1; j_gene: TRBJ1-5; CDR3aa: CSARDPGGSAQHF
v_gene: TRBV7-8; j_gene: TRBJ2-1; CDR3aa: CASSPNPPGTRSSNEQFF
v_gene: TRBV7-8; j_gene: TRBJ2-3; CDR3aa: CASSTRTGVSADTQYF
v_gene: TRBV6-1; j_gene: TRBJ1-1; CDR3aa: CASSSRVQNTEAFF